This T cell receptor beta chain was sequenced for a study of shared clonotypes between healthy human individuals. Per germline, CDR1 MDHEN and CDR2 SYDVKM. The CDR3 length is 15 residues. J lost 8 bases, V lost 6 bases, and 15 bases had no gene match. This clone has only a few counts. Method: immunoSEQ multiplex PCR; TCRdb's copy keeps in-frame clones and lacks some. Of hundreds of thousands of clones listed, around 67% are singletons. This clonotype was sampled from a young woman in good health. The sample was memory CD4+ T cells sorted from blood. The subset here: CD45RA-negative fraction. The rearrangement uses TRBV28 and TRBJ1-2; 7 bases are shared with TRBD1. The CDR3 sequence is CASSFTGVGMVGYTF. CDR3 nucleotide sequence: TGTGCCAGCAGCTTCACAGGGGTGGGTATGGTAGGCTACACCTTC.